This T cell receptor (beta chain) originates from a study of cytomegalovirus exposure and HLA in healthy donors. The CDR3 is 15 residues long. V was pared by 5 bases and J by 3 bases, with 16 bases between. Germline CDR1 MDHEN, CDR2 SYDVKM. With 60 Vbeta and 13 Jbeta primers, the PCR was carried out. Repertoires were generated with immunoSEQ multiplex PCR, while TCRdb's copy carries only in-frame clones and drops some. The data hold some 190,000 clones, with over 60% observed a single time. The chain links TRBV28 to TRBJ1-1, with D maybe TRBD1 (6 bases). The sequencing input was PBMCs. This receptor was obtained from a man in his late teens or twenties in good health and CMV-seronegative. The CDR3 DNA sequence: TGTGCCAGCAGTCCAGGGGCGCCCTACCACACTGAAGCTTTCTTT. Protein sequence: CASSPGAPYHTEAFF.